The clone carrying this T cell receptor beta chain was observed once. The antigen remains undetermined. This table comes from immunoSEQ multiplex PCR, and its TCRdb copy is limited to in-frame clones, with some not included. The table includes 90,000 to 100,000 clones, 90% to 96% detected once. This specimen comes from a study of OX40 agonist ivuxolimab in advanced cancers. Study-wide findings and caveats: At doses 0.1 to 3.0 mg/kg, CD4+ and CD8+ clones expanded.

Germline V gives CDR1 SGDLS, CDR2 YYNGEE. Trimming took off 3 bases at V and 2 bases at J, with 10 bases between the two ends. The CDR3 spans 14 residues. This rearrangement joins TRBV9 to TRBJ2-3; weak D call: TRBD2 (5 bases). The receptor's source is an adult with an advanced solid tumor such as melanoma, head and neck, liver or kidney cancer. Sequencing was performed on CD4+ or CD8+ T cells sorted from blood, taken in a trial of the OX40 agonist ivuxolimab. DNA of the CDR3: TGTGCCAGCAGCGAGGCCCTAGCCACAGATACGCAGTATTTT. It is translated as CASSEALATDTQYF.